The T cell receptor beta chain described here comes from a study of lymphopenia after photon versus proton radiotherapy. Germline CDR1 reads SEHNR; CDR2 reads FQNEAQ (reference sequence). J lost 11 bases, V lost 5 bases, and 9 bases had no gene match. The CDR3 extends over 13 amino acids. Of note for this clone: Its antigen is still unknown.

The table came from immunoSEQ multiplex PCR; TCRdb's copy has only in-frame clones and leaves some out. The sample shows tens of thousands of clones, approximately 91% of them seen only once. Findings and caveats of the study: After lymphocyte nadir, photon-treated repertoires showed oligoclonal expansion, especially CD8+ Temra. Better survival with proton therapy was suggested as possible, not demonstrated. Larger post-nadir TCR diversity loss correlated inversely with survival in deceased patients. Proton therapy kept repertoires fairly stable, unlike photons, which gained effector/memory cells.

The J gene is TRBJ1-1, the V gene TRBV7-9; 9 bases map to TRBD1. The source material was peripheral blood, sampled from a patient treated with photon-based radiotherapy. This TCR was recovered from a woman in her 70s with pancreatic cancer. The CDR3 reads CASSRGQGEWAFF. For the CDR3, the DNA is TGTGCCAGCAGCCGGGGACAGGGAGAATGGGCTTTCTTT.